Shown below are 30 T cell receptor beta chains from a single sample sequenced in a study of technical replicates of blood from a few donors. The table came from immunoSEQ multiplex PCR; TCRdb's copy has only in-frame clones and leaves some out. The table includes 75,000 to 90,000 clones, just under 95% detected once. Sequences were obtained from T cells isolated from PBMCs. These receptors were obtained from a human donor in good health.

The V call is TRBV19, the J call TRBJ1-3; no clear D. V was clipped by 5 bases and J by 0 bases, with 8 bases between them. This CDR3 contains 14 residues. Germline lookup yields CDR1 LNHDA and CDR2 SQIVND (reference sequence). CDR3: CASSHLYSGNTIYF. Here the CDR3 DNA reads TGTGCCAGTAGTCATCTATACTCTGGAAACACCATATATTTT.

This clone was detected once. The chain is built from TRBV23-1 and TRBJ1-5; 11 bases line up with TRBD1. TRBV23-1 is an ORF, with its function uncertain. This CDR3 is 15 amino acids long. The V segment lost 6 bases and the J segment 7 bases; nucleotides outside the gene matches: 8. CDR3 DNA: TGCGCCAGCAGCTGGACAGGGGGCGCGAGACAGCCCCAGCATTTT. Protein sequence: CASSWTGGARQPQHF.

To note about this clone: The junction does not match germline at one end; this may be a read error. The chain has TRBV29-1 and TRBJ2-4, with D possibly TRBD1 on 7 matching bases. The CDR3 has 13 amino acids. In germline, CDR1 is SQVTM, CDR2 ANQGSEA. CDR3 amino acids: CSVQEEGAYIQYF. CDR3 bases: TGCAGCGTTCAAGAGGAGGGGGCTTACATTCAGTACTTC. The full variable domain, completed using reference TRBV29-1 and TRBJ2-4, is SAVISQKPSRDICQRGTSLTIQCQVDSQVTMMFWYRQQPGQSLTLIATANQGSEATYESGFVIDKFPISRPNLTFSTLTVSNMSPEDSSIYLCSVQEEGAYIQYFGAGTRLSVL.

The chain combines TRBV5-4 with TRBJ1-4, with 7 bases identical to TRBD1. The CDR3 covers 14 residues. Looked up from germline, CDR1 is SGHNT and CDR2 is YYREEE (reference sequence). The J segment lost 5 bases and the V segment lost 3 bases, leaving 4 bases of the junction unmatched. In DNA, the CDR3 is TGTGCCAGCAGCTCCGGACAGGCAAATGAAAAACTGTTTTTT. Translated: CASSSGQANEKLFF.

The chain couples TRBV5-4 to TRBJ2-1; 7 bases match TRBD2. Trimming removed 0 bases from V and 12 bases from J; junction bases left unmatched: 12. This CDR3 comprises 15 residues. Germline V gene data show CDR1 as SGHNT and CDR2 as YYREEE (reference sequence). The CDR3 region is CASSLGTSLQRGQFF. The CDR3 coding sequence is TGTGCCAGCAGCTTGGGGACTAGTCTCCAGCGGGGGCAGTTCTTC.

The CDR3 nucleotides read TGTGCCAGTAGTACTCCGACTAGCGGGAGAGGGACCGGGGAGCTGTTTTTT. Its translation is CASSTPTSGRGTGELFF. The chain carries TRBV19 and TRBJ2-2; 12 bases match TRBD2. Per the germline V gene, CDR1 is LNHDA and CDR2 is SQIVND (reference sequence). The V segment lost 4 bases and the J segment 5 bases; nucleotides outside the gene matches: 8. The CDR3 runs to 17 residues.

The chain uses TRBV6-5 and TRBJ2-1, with TRBD2 identical over 7 bases. Germline V gene sequence: CDR1 MNHEY, CDR2 SVGAGI. The J segment lost 9 bases and the V segment lost 4 bases, leaving 9 bases of the junction unmatched. The CDR3 totals 14 residues. The CDR3 nucleotides are TGTGCCAGCAGTTCCCTAGCGGTTCCCGGTGAGCAGTTCTTC. Translation gives CASSSLAVPGEQFF.

This clone appeared a single time. This chain joins TRBV27 and TRBJ2-7; possibly TRBD2 for D (5 bases). This CDR3 contains 16 residues. The V gene's germline CDR1 is MNHEY and CDR2 SMNVEV (reference sequence). V shed 1 base and J shed 2 bases, with 15 bases lying between them. CDR3 loop: CASSLWPRGHTYEQYF. CDR3 bases: TGTGCCAGCAGTTTATGGCCCCGGGGTCACACCTACGAGCAGTACTTC.

This chain links TRBV7-9 with TRBJ2-5, with 8 bases identical to TRBD1. With 4 bases clipped from V and 5 bases from J, the junction kept 9 bases outside the gene matches. Looked up from germline, CDR1 is SEHNR and CDR2 is FQNEAQ (reference sequence). This CDR3 region has 15 residues. The CDR3 protein is CASSSGQGRGETQYF. As DNA, the CDR3 is TGTGCCAGCAGCTCCGGACAGGGAAGGGGTGAGACCCAGTACTTC. Complete variable domain (other parts from reference TRBV7-9 and TRBJ2-5): DTGVSQNPRHKITKRGQNVTFRCDPISEHNRLYWYRQTLGQGPEFLTYFQNEAQLEKSRLLSDRFSAERPKGSFSTLEIQRTEQGDSAMYLCASSSGQGRGETQYFGPGTRLLVL.

This rearrangement joins TRBV5-1 to TRBJ1-1; D gene ambiguous. There are 14 residues in the CDR3. In germline, CDR1 is SGHRS, CDR2 YFSETQ. The ends were cut back, 0 bases at V and 3 bases at J, with 9 bases in the middle. CDR3 sequence (DNA): TGCGCCAGCAGCTTGGAAGCGGCCTACACTGAAGCTTTCTTT. Translation: CASSLEAAYTEAFF.

The chain carries TRBV27 and TRBJ1-2; possibly TRBD1 for D (6 bases). The CDR3 extends over 13 amino acids. Trimming left V 5 bases short and J 4 bases short, with 11 bases between. CDR1 MNHEY and CDR2 SMNVEV come from the germline V gene (reference sequence). The CDR3 DNA reads as TGTGCCAGCAGTGGCCAGGGGACCTATGGCTACACCTTC. This translates into CASSGQGTYGYTF.

The chain links TRBV7-2 to TRBJ2-5, with D hard to call. V was cut by 5 bases and J by 5 bases, with 9 bases left in between. This CDR3 has 12 amino acids. CDR1 SGHTA and CDR2 FQGNSA come from the germline V gene. CDR3: CASSRGFETQYF. In DNA form, the CDR3 reads TGTGCCAGCAGCCGAGGATTTGAGACCCAGTACTTC.

The chain joins TRBV7-3 to TRBJ2-1; D remains unclear. Germline CDR1 reads SGHTA; CDR2 reads FQGTGA. The germline V and J ends were trimmed by 2 bases and 10 bases, with 3 bases remaining between them. CDR3 length: 10 amino acids. This CDR3 reads CASSLAEQFF. CDR3 nucleotides: TGTGCCAGCAGCTTAGCGGAGCAGTTCTTC. Full variable domain (remainder filled in from reference TRBV7-3 and TRBJ2-1): GAGVSQTPSNKVTEKGKYVELRCDPISGHTALYWYRQSLGQGPEFLIYFQGTGAADDSGLPNDRFFAVRPEGSVSTLKIQRTERGDSAVYLCASSLAEQFFGPGTRLTVL.

This clone occurred a few times. V gene TRBV4-1 combines with J gene TRBJ1-1; no definite D call. Looked up from germline, CDR1 is MGHRA and CDR2 is YSYEKL. The CDR3 runs to 15 residues. Trimming took off 1 base at V and 1 base at J, with 10 bases between the two ends. This CDR3 reads CASSQVAGGNTEAFF. The CDR3 DNA is TGCGCCAGCAGCCAAGTAGCAGGAGGGAACACTGAAGCTTTCTTT.

The chain employs TRBV6-5 and TRBJ1-4, with TRBD1 as a possible D gene (6 bases). This CDR3 spans 15 amino acids. Germline CDR1 is MNHEY and CDR2 is SVGAGI. Deletions cut 6 bases from V and 2 bases from J, with 13 bases between. The CDR3 reads CASRLNRVTNEKLFF. In nucleotides, the CDR3 is TGTGCCAGCAGGCTAAACAGGGTCACTAATGAAAAACTGTTTTTT.

The chain has TRBV9 and TRBJ2-2; D unclear. V was cut by 0 bases and J by 7 bases, with 7 bases left in between. The CDR3 sequence is 13 residues long. Germline CDR1 and CDR2: SGDLS and YYNGEE. The CDR3: CASSVAPGGELFF. The CDR3 nucleotides are TGTGCCAGCAGCGTAGCACCCGGCGGGGAGCTGTTTTTT.

This chain connects TRBV4-3 to TRBJ1-2, with D maybe TRBD1 (5 bases). The length of the CDR3 is 15 residues. Trimming took off 0 bases at V and 7 bases at J, with 15 bases between the two ends. Germline V gene lookup returns CDR1 LGHNA and CDR2 YSLEER. The CDR3 nucleotides read TGCGCCAGCAGCCAAGAAACCAGGGCTTTCTCTGGCTACACCTTC. Translating it yields CASSQETRAFSGYTF.

The DNA of the CDR3 is TGTGCCAGCAAAGGGGTAGGACAGGGGGCGACGAACACCATATATTTT. Its protein is CASKGVGQGATNTIYF. The J gene is TRBJ1-3, the V gene TRBV13; 11 nucleotides line up with TRBD1. Germline lookup yields CDR1 PRHDT and CDR2 FYEKMQ (reference sequence). This CDR3 is 16 amino acids long. The V and J ends lost 7 bases and 7 bases, in that order; junction bases with no gene match: 12.

The gene calls are TRBV7-2 and TRBJ1-1; D gene ambiguous. V lost 3 bases to trimming and J lost 5 bases, with 10 bases between them. Germline CDR1 is SGHTA and CDR2 is FQGNSA. This CDR3 is built from 13 residues. In DNA, the CDR3 is TGTGCCAGCAGCTTCCTACTTTGGACTGAAGCTTTCTTT. It yields the protein CASSFLLWTEAFF.

The rearrangement uses TRBV7-6 and TRBJ1-3, with D possibly matching TRBD1 (6 bases). There are 15 residues in the CDR3. From germline, CDR1 is SGHVS and CDR2 FNYEAQ. V was shortened by 1 base and J by 7 bases, with 14 bases between the two germline ends. Here the CDR3 DNA reads TGTGCCAGCAGCTTAGGTACAGGGCAAATGAACACCATATATTTT. Protein sequence: CASSLGTGQMNTIYF.

The chain recombines TRBV4-1 with TRBJ2-7; possible D gene TRBD1, 6 bases. Trimming removed 7 bases at V and 0 bases at J, with 13 bases between. Looked up from germline, CDR1 is MGHRA and CDR2 is YSYEKL. The CDR3 sequence is 14 residues long. Written as DNA, the CDR3 is TGCGCCAGCACCCCGGACAGTTTCTCCTACGAGCAGTACTTC. It encodes CASTPDSFSYEQYF.

The chain links TRBV18 to TRBJ1-1, with unresolved D. There are 14 residues in the CDR3. V dropped 3 bases and J dropped 3 bases, with 11 bases sitting between them. Germline values: CDR1 KGHSH, CDR2 LQKENI. The CDR3 nucleotides read TGTGCCAGCTCACCCCTGGGAGGCGACACTGAAGCTTTCTTT. Translating it yields CASSPLGGDTEAFF.

The gene calls are TRBV4-3 and TRBJ2-3, with D possibly TRBD2 on 5 matching bases. CDR1 is LGHNA and CDR2 is YSLEER in the germline V gene. This CDR3 comprises 16 residues. Trimming pared 0 bases from V and 6 bases from J, leaving 16 bases between. The CDR3 nucleotides are TGCGCCAGCAGCCAAGATACCGGGGAGTGGGAGGATACGCAGTATTTT. This translates into CASSQDTGEWEDTQYF.

This chain joins TRBV5-4 and TRBJ2-5, with 7 bases fitting TRBD2. Germline V CDR1 and CDR2: SGHNT, YYREEE (reference sequence). CDR3 length: 15 residues. V shed 2 bases, J shed 4 bases, and the junction held 8 bases outside the gene matches. CDR3 nucleotide sequence: TGTGCCAGCAGCTTCGGGGGGTCCCAGGGAGAGACCCAGTACTTC. Translated, it gives CASSFGGSQGETQYF.

The CDR3 sequence: CASSAVLSRNTDTQYF. The CDR3 nucleotides are TGTGCCAGCAGTGCCGTGTTGAGTAGAAACACAGATACGCAGTATTTT. The V and J genes are TRBV25-1 and TRBJ2-3; the D is unclear. This CDR3 comprises 16 residues. V dropped 4 bases and J dropped 2 bases, with 16 bases sitting between them. Germline V gene sequence: CDR1 MGHDK, CDR2 SYGVNS.

V is TRBV28 and J is TRBJ1-2; a possible D gene is TRBD1 (5 bases). Germline CDR1 and CDR2: MDHEN and SYDVKM. V shed 3 bases and J shed 3 bases, with 20 bases lying between them. The CDR3 spans 17 residues. The CDR3 region is CASSLITGEEADYGYTF. In DNA, the CDR3 is TGTGCCAGCAGTTTGATAACAGGAGAAGAGGCGGACTATGGCTACACCTTC.

The chain recombines TRBV7-2 with TRBJ1-1; TRBD1 is a possible D gene (5 bases). The V end was cut by 3 bases, the J end by 11 bases, with 10 bases between. This CDR3 spans 11 amino acids. Per germline, CDR1 SGHTA and CDR2 FQGNSA. The CDR3 DNA reads TGTGCCAGCAGCTTGGGGGGGTTGGCTTTCTTT. Translation gives CASSLGGLAFF.

V is TRBV2 and J is TRBJ1-2; 12 nucleotides match TRBD1. The ends lost 5 bases at V and 5 bases at J; junction bases unmatched: 6. The germline V gene has CDR1 SNHLY and CDR2 FYNNEI. CDR3 length equals 15 residues. Written as DNA, the CDR3 is TGTGCCAGCAGTCAGGGACAGGGGGCGGTTTATGGCTACACCTTC. Its protein is CASSQGQGAVYGYTF.

V gene TRBV5-1 combines with J gene TRBJ1-1; D not certain. CDR3 size: 15 residues. The germline V gene encodes CDR1 SGHRS and CDR2 YFSETQ. The ends were cut back, 0 bases at V and 5 bases at J, with 14 bases in the middle. The CDR3 reads CASSLAEGRRTEAFF. Here the CDR3 DNA reads TGCGCCAGCAGCTTGGCCGAGGGTAGGAGGACTGAAGCTTTCTTT. Filled out from reference TRBV5-1 and TRBJ1-1, the complete variable domain reads KAGVTQTPRYLIKTRGQQVTLSCSPISGHRSVSWYQQTPGQGLQFLFEYFSETQRNKGNFPGRFSGRQFSNSRSEMNVSTLELGDSALYLCASSLAEGRRTEAFFGQGTRLTVV.

This chain connects TRBV5-1 to TRBJ1-1, with TRBD1 as a possible D gene (5 bases). Germline assignment: CDR1 SGHRS and CDR2 YFSETQ. The CDR3 contains 17 residues. Between the trimmed V and J ends, which lost 0 bases and 0 bases, there was a span of 15 bases. CDR3 region: CASSLVRGGNMNTEAFF. For the CDR3, the DNA is TGCGCCAGCAGCTTGGTAAGGGGAGGTAACATGAACACTGAAGCTTTCTTT.